This TCR beta chain was profiled in a study of T cells in Graves' hyperthyroidism and ophthalmopathy. Details on this clonotype: What it binds is not known.

The study based diagnoses on clinical symptoms, serum thyroxine and TRAb, thyroid ultrasound and orbital computed tomography. Fresh 10 ml peripheral blood yielded PBMCs. The V end lost 2 bases, the J end lost 2 bases, and 14 bases lay between the germline ends. The CDR3 has 17 residues. The germline gives CDR1 SGDLS, CDR2 YYNGEE. Whole-study findings and limits: Before onset, ophthalmopathy was predicted by the model a median roughly 6.8 months earlier. Most clonotypes expanded in thyroid above 0.001 were likewise present in blood.

From RNA transcripts, TCR beta CDR3 regions were amplified. The HTBI primer set drove a first-round RT-PCR of the TCR CDR3. TCRdb called the multiplex PCR reads again in MiXCR, with one record for every CDR3 protein. This table holds some 440,000 distinct CDR3 sequences, around 14% found once. Material for sequencing was blood. This chain joins TRBV9 and TRBJ2-6; D is perhaps TRBD2 (5 bases). This receptor was identified in a woman between 18 and 29 years old with Graves' hyperthyroidism. CDR3: CASSVNSIAPGANVLTF. The CDR3 nucleotides read TGTGCCAGCAGCGTCAACTCAATAGCGCCTGGGGCCAACGTCCTGACTTTC.